These 32 T cell receptor beta chains were sequenced from one sample in a study of T cell clones after liver transplantation. Measured with immunoSEQ multiplex PCR; TCRdb has only the in-frame clones, and not every one. This table holds fewer than 25,000 clones, over 85% found once. The sample in question was CD8+ T cells from blood, obtained less than 27 months after liver transplant. All receptors derive from a human patient who received a liver transplant. The graft donor may have given rise to some T cells.

This chain links TRBV14 with TRBJ2-7, with 10 nucleotides matching TRBD2. The V gene's germline CDR1 is SGHDN and CDR2 FVKESK. CDR3 length: 15 residues. Trimming at V came to 1 base and at J to 3 bases, leaving 3 bases not matched to a gene. The CDR3 sequence: CASSQGLAGVYEQYF. The CDR3 coding sequence is TGTGCCAGCAGCCAAGGGCTAGCGGGAGTCTACGAGCAGTACTTC.

V is TRBV10-2 and J is TRBJ2-5, with 7 positions matching TRBD2. This CDR3 comprises 12 residues. The germline V gene has CDR1 WSHSY and CDR2 SAAADI. Unmatched junction bases numbered 5, after V lost 8 bases and J lost 5 bases. The CDR3 region is CASSSGRETQYF. DNA of the CDR3: TGCGCCAGCTCTAGCGGTCGGGAGACCCAGTACTTC.

The rearrangement uses TRBV1 and TRBJ1-5. TRBV1 is a pseudogene locus. The length of the CDR3 is 18 residues. CDR3 DNA: TGCACCAGCAGCCCGGGGCGGGGTCCCATATATAGCAATCAGCCCCAGCATTTT. It specifies CTSSPGRGPIYSNQPQHF.

V usage is TRBV7-3 and J usage is TRBJ1-5; D uncertain. Trimming stripped 5 bases from V and 1 base from J, with 12 bases between. The CDR3 sequence is 15 residues long. Germline lookup yields CDR1 SGHTA and CDR2 FQGTGA. CDR3: CASSPFGYSNQPQHF. The DNA of the CDR3 is TGTGCCAGCAGCCCTTTTGGTTACAGCAATCAGCCCCAGCATTTT.

J is TRBJ2-1 and V is TRBV9, with D maybe TRBD2 (5 bases). The germline V and J ends were trimmed by 4 bases and 1 base, with 15 bases remaining between them. Germline CDR1 is SGDLS and CDR2 is YYNGEE. The CDR3 contains 16 residues. The CDR3, as DNA: TGTGCCAGCAGCCCCTTGAGTGGGAGATCCTACAATGAGCAGTTCTTC. Its protein product is CASSPLSGRSYNEQFF.

The chain joins TRBV11-3 to TRBJ2-1; no definite D call. This CDR3 has 11 residues. Between the trimmed V and J ends, which lost 0 bases and 8 bases, there was a span of 2 bases. Germline V lookup: CDR1 SGHNT, CDR2 YENEEA. The CDR3 DNA reads TGTGCCAGCAGCTTAGACGATGAGCAGTTCTTC. Its protein product is CASSLDDEQFF.

This chain uses TRBV11-1 with TRBJ1-2; 8 nucleotides match TRBD1. Germline assignment: CDR1 SGHAT and CDR2 FQDESV (reference sequence). The CDR3 has 13 amino acids. Trimming at V came to 5 bases and at J to 8 bases, leaving 7 bases not matched to a gene. CDR3 amino acids: CASSGQGPLGYTF. DNA for the CDR3: TGTGCCAGCAGCGGACAGGGACCCTTGGGCTACACCTTC.

The chain is built from TRBV27 and TRBJ2-2, with 12 bases identical to TRBD1. Per germline, CDR1 MNHEY and CDR2 SMNVEV (reference sequence). Losses at the gene ends were 6 bases for V and 7 bases for J; bases not matched to a gene: 6. The CDR3 contains 15 residues. CDR3 sequence reads: CASRLGQGAGGELFF. The CDR3 DNA is TGTGCCAGCAGGCTGGGACAGGGGGCTGGCGGGGAGCTGTTTTTT.

A few counts support this clone. The chain carries TRBV2 and TRBJ2-7; D may be TRBD1 or TRBD2 (6 bases each). Trimming cost V 3 bases and J 0 bases, with 12 bases left between them. The CDR3 consists of 15 residues. Germline V gene lookup returns CDR1 SNHLY and CDR2 FYNNEI. The CDR3 DNA reads TGTGCCAGCAGTGAGGGGGGCCCCCGCTCCTACGAGCAGTACTTC. Protein product: CASSEGGPRSYEQYF.

This rearrangement joins TRBV2 to TRBJ2-3; D might be TRBD2 (6 bases). V was trimmed by 6 bases and J by 4 bases, leaving 11 bases between them. From germline, CDR1 is SNHLY and CDR2 FYNNEI. The CDR3 runs 13 residues. The CDR3 loop is CASRDSGADTQYF. CDR3 nucleotide sequence: TGTGCCAGCAGGGATAGCGGTGCAGATACGCAGTATTTT.

This rearrangement joins TRBV5-4 to TRBJ2-3; TRBD1 aligns across 9 bases. After removal of 4 bases from V and 2 bases from J, the junction contained 8 bases not matched to a gene. This CDR3 contains 16 residues. Germline loops: CDR1 SGHNT, CDR2 YYREEE (reference sequence). CDR3 coding DNA: TGTGCCAGCAGCCCCCCCGGGACAGGGCACACAGATACGCAGTATTTT. Translated, it gives CASSPPGTGHTDTQYF. The full variable domain, its missing parts supplied by reference TRBV5-4 and TRBJ2-3, is ETGVTQSPTHLIKTRGQQVTLRCSSQSGHNTVSWYQQALGQGPQFIFQYYREEENGRGNFPPRFSGLQFPNYSSELNVNALELDDSALYLCASSPPGTGHTDTQYFGPGTRLTVL.

This clone has more than one count but fewer than ten. J is TRBJ1-2 and V is TRBV27; maybe TRBD1 (6 bases). V was cut by 5 bases and J by 7 bases, with 17 bases left in between. CDR1 and CDR2 (germline): MNHEY, SMNVEV (reference sequence). The CDR3 contains 14 residues. This CDR3 reads CASSLQGPRGGYTF. In DNA, the CDR3 is TGTGCCAGCAGTCTGCAGGGGCCCAGAGGTGGCTACACCTTC.

The chain has TRBV29-1 and TRBJ2-2; TRBD1 aligns across 10 bases. The CDR3 covers 13 residues. V dropped 6 bases and J dropped 6; count of bases not matched to a gene: 4. Germline assignment: CDR1 SQVTM and CDR2 ANQGSEA. CDR3 loop: CSVDRGRAGELFF. CDR3 nucleotides: TGCAGCGTCGACAGGGGGCGCGCCGGGGAGCTGTTTTTT.

Remarks on this clone: It is likely a read error, because the conserved phenylalanine at the end of the CDR3 is missing. The rearrangement links TRBV30 to TRBJ2-7; D gene unclear. CDR1 GTSNPN and CDR2 SVGIG come from the germline V gene (reference sequence). Trimming left V 4 bases short and J 5 bases short, with 9 bases between. This CDR3 is 11 amino acids long. The CDR3: CAWTSAHEQYL. In DNA, the CDR3 is TGTGCCTGGACCTCGGCGCACGAGCAGTACCTC.

V usage is TRBV4-1 and J usage is TRBJ1-1, with D unresolved. This CDR3 contains 14 residues. The germline CDR1 and CDR2 sequences are MGHRA and YSYEKL. The germline V and J ends were trimmed by 0 bases and 1 base, with 6 bases remaining between them. This CDR3 reads CASSQELSNTEAFF. CDR3 DNA sequence: TGCGCCAGCAGCCAAGAATTGTCGAACACTGAAGCTTTCTTT.

The chain joins TRBV5-1 to TRBJ2-3, with TRBD2 matching over 11 bases. V trimming: 4 bases; J trimming: 2 bases; junction bases outside the gene matches: 6. The CDR3 totals 16 residues. Per germline, CDR1 SGHRS and CDR2 YFSETQ. DNA of the CDR3: TGCGCCAGCAGCATAGGGACTAGCGGTGACACAGATACGCAGTATTTT. It translates to CASSIGTSGDTDTQYF.

For the CDR3, the DNA is TGTGCCAGCAGCGTAGGTGCTACCAACCAAGAGACCCAGTACTTC. This translates into CASSVGATNQETQYF. The chain joins TRBV9 to TRBJ2-5, with D unclear. This CDR3 spans 15 amino acids. Germline CDR1 reads SGDLS; CDR2 reads YYNGEE. The V and J ends lost 0 bases and 0 bases respectively, with 9 bases between them.

This clone occurred once. The V and J genes are TRBV2 and TRBJ2-3; 7 bases align to TRBD2. After removal of 7 bases from V and 0 bases from J, the junction contained 4 bases not matched to a gene. The CDR3 loop spans 14 amino acids. CDR1 SNHLY and CDR2 FYNNEI come from the germline V gene. DNA of the CDR3: TGTGCCAGCAAGGGACTATCAAGCACAGATACGCAGTATTTT. This encodes CASKGLSSTDTQYF.

V and J are TRBV4-2 and TRBJ2-7; D gene ambiguous. Trimming removed 0 bases at V and 0 bases at J, with 15 bases between. The CDR3 loop spans 17 amino acids. Germline-derived CDR1 and CDR2 are LGHNA and YNFKEQ. CDR3 in amino acids: CASSQDATDSLSYEQYF. The CDR3 DNA follows: TGTGCCAGCAGCCAAGATGCCACAGACTCTCTCTCCTACGAGCAGTACTTC.

The chain uses TRBV7-8 and TRBJ2-3; 7 bases are a match to TRBD2. The CDR3 extends over 16 amino acids. With V trimmed by 1 base and J by 5 bases, 9 bases remained unmatched. Per the germline V gene, CDR1 is SGHVS and CDR2 is FQNEAQ. This CDR3 reads CASSLVLAGGQDTQYF. The CDR3, as DNA: TGTGCCAGCAGCTTAGTCTTAGCGGGCGGCCAAGATACGCAGTATTTT.

This sequence joins TRBV9 and TRBJ2-1; 12 positions agree with TRBD2. CDR1 and CDR2 from the germline V gene are SGDLS and YYNGEE. The V segment lost 3 bases and the J segment 8 bases; nucleotides outside the gene matches: 6. The CDR3 loop spans 15 amino acids. The chain's CDR3 is CASSASGRAIDEQFF. The CDR3 DNA follows: TGTGCCAGCAGCGCTAGCGGGAGGGCCATCGATGAGCAGTTCTTC.

The rearrangement uses TRBV7-9 and TRBJ2-1, with 7 nucleotides matching TRBD2. Germline assignment: CDR1 SEHNR and CDR2 FQNEAQ (reference sequence). This CDR3 comprises 17 residues. V lost 4 bases and J lost 4; bases outside the gene matches: 13. CDR3 sequence reads: CASSSPLMGGKYNEQFF. CDR3 in DNA: TGTGCCAGCAGCTCTCCTTTAATGGGAGGGAAGTACAATGAGCAGTTCTTC.

The CDR3 loop is CSVLPRGETYEQYF. Here the CDR3 DNA reads TGCAGCGTCCTTCCTAGGGGGGAAACCTACGAGCAGTACTTC. The J gene is TRBJ2-7, the V gene TRBV29-1, with D perhaps matching TRBD1 or TRBD2 (6 bases each). This CDR3 comprises 14 residues. The germline V and J ends were trimmed by 6 bases and 2 bases, with 17 bases remaining between them. Germline assignment: CDR1 SQVTM and CDR2 ANQGSEA.

The chain carries TRBV4-3 and TRBJ1-5; 9 positions agree with TRBD1. Germline CDR1 LGHNA, CDR2 YSLEER. V lost 0 bases, J lost 6 bases, and 6 bases stayed unmatched. The CDR3 is 16 residues long. CDR3 protein: CASSQDHRGPGQPQHF. The DNA for the CDR3 is TGCGCCAGCAGCCAAGATCACAGGGGGCCGGGTCAGCCCCAGCATTTT.

This chain connects TRBV4-3 to TRBJ2-6, with D unresolved. CDR3 length: 15 residues. V lost 1 base to trimming and J lost 0 bases, with 4 bases between them. The germline gives CDR1 LGHNA, CDR2 YSLEER. The CDR3 reads CASSQGRSGANVLTF. CDR3 coding DNA: TGCGCCAGCAGCCAAGGTCGCTCTGGGGCCAACGTCCTGACTTTC.

The chain combines TRBV29-1 with TRBJ2-3; D possibly corresponds to TRBD1 (6 bases). The V end lost 6 bases, the J end lost 2 bases, and 12 bases lay between the germline ends. The CDR3 spans 13 residues. Per the germline V gene, CDR1 is SQVTM and CDR2 is ANQGSEA. In nucleotides, the CDR3 is TGCAGCGTCTCGACAGGCTCCACAGATACGCAGTATTTT. It specifies CSVSTGSTDTQYF.

The gene calls are TRBV9 and TRBJ2-7, with D hard to call. The germline V gene has CDR1 SGDLS and CDR2 YYNGEE. The CDR3 is 13 residues long. V shed 4 bases and J shed 6 bases, with 14 bases lying between them. The CDR3, as DNA: TGTGCCAGCAGCTTTGAATGGGTTGGCGAGCAGTACTTC. It encodes CASSFEWVGEQYF.

The chain carries TRBV27 and TRBJ2-1; 14 bases line up with TRBD2. J lost 2 bases, V lost 6 bases, and 6 bases had no gene match. Germline CDR1 is MNHEY and CDR2 is SMNVEV (reference sequence). This CDR3 comprises 17 residues. The CDR3 loop reads CASSPGTSGSAYNEQFF. The CDR3 DNA reads as TGTGCCAGCAGCCCCGGGACTAGCGGGAGCGCCTACAATGAGCAGTTCTTC.

The table lists this clone with a count of one. The chain couples TRBV5-6 to TRBJ2-5; D might be TRBD1 (6 bases). Germline V CDR1 and CDR2: SGHDT, YYEEEE. Between the trimmed V and J ends, which lost 4 bases and 3 bases, there was a span of 10 bases. This CDR3 has 13 amino acids. Here the CDR3 reads CASSPTGEETQYF. CDR3 nucleotides: TGTGCCAGCAGCCCGACAGGTGAAGAGACCCAGTACTTC.

The chain joins TRBV7-2 to TRBJ2-7, with D uncertain. The V end was cut by 1 base, the J end by 4 bases, with 14 bases between. The CDR3 contains 15 residues. Germline V gives CDR1 SGHTA, CDR2 FQGNSA. The CDR3, as DNA: TGTGCCAGCAGCTTAGGAGGAATCGATTTATACGAGCAGTACTTC. This translates into CASSLGGIDLYEQYF.

V usage is TRBV9 and J usage is TRBJ1-2; maybe TRBD1 (5 bases). V lost 3 bases to trimming and J lost 4 bases, with 25 bases between them. This CDR3 region has 18 residues. Germline CDR1 is SGDLS and CDR2 is YYNGEE. The CDR3 nucleotides are TGTGCCAGCAGCGGAAGGGGAACTGGTGGAACCGAGATCTATGGCTACACCTTC. It encodes CASSGRGTGGTEIYGYTF.

The gene calls are TRBV13 and TRBJ2-2, with D hard to call. CDR3 size: 15 residues. CDR1 and CDR2 (germline): PRHDT, FYEKMQ (reference sequence). The V end was cut by 5 bases, the J end by 5 bases, with 15 bases between. CDR3 nucleotide sequence: TGTGCCAGCAGCCTCCTCACTGGGCGTACCGGGGAGCTGTTTTTT. This sequence encodes CASSLLTGRTGELFF.